Listed below are T cell receptor beta chains from one sample, sequenced in a study of OX40 agonist ivuxolimab in advanced cancers. The protocol was immunoSEQ multiplex PCR, while the TCRdb copy is restricted to in-frame clones and leaves out a portion. The profile shows about 30,000 clones, just over 90% of them singletons. This sample comprised CD4+ or CD8+ T cells sorted from blood, obtained in a trial of the OX40 agonist ivuxolimab. The source is an adult with an advanced solid tumor such as melanoma, head and neck, liver or kidney cancer. Both conserved end residues are part of each CDR3. A D gene is named only where the DNA matches it firmly. The size entry is marked missing in some rows and otherwise reads once, few, many or a size class.

cdr3_nt,cdr3_aa,v_call,clone_size,j_call,d_call
TGTGCCAGCAGCTTAGCTGGCAGTAGCTCTGGAAACACCATATATTTT,CASSLAGSSSGNTIYF,TRBV11-2,NA,TRBJ1-3,NA
TGTGCCAGTAGACCCCAGCGATGGGACACTGAAGCTTTCTTT,CASRPQRWDTEAFF,TRBV19,NA,TRBJ1-1,NA
TGTGCCACGAACCTCGGACTAGCGGGGACCGGCAATGAGCAGTTCTTC,CATNLGLAGTGNEQFF,TRBV10-3,NA,TRBJ2-1,TRBD2
TGTGCCAGCAGCCTCTTGGAGGGTACTGAAGCTTTCTTT,CASSLLEGTEAFF,TRBV13,few,TRBJ1-1,NA
TGTGCCAGCAGCTTAGAAATAGGGCTAGCGGGAGAATCTGAGCAGTTCTTC,CASSLEIGLAGESEQFF,TRBV11-2,once,TRBJ2-1,TRBD2
TGTGCCAGCAGTGACCAGTGGGGGAGACAGCAGTACTTC,CASSDQWGRQQYF,TRBV27,NA,TRBJ2-7,NA
TGTGCCAGTAGTTTCGGAGGCAAAAACTACGAGCAGTACTTC,CASSFGGKNYEQYF,TRBV19,NA,TRBJ2-7,NA
TGTGCCAGCAGTTCGTCGGACAGGGGGCTCCACTTC,CASSSSDRGLHF,TRBV6-5,NA,TRBJ2-7,TRBD1
TGTGCCAGCAGTTCCGGGACTAGCGGGAACTACGAGCAGTACTTC,CASSSGTSGNYEQYF,TRBV27,NA,TRBJ2-7,TRBD2
TGTGCCAGCAGCGAGGGACAGTTTGGCAATCAGCCCCAGCATTTT,CASSEGQFGNQPQHF,TRBV9,once,TRBJ1-5,TRBD1
TGTGCCAGCAGTGAACTAGCGGATAACACCGGGGAGCTGTTTTTT,CASSELADNTGELFF,TRBV25-1,NA,TRBJ2-2,TRBD2
TGTGCCATCAGTGAAGAAAGAGGGAACACTGAAGCTTTCTTT,CAISEERGNTEAFF,TRBV10-3,NA,TRBJ1-1,NA
TGCGCCAGCAGCAGGGGACGGGGGGCGGAACCCTACGAGCAGTACTTC,CASSRGRGAEPYEQYF,TRBV5-1,NA,TRBJ2-7,NA
TGTGCCAGCAGTTACGAACTAGGCACAGATACGCAGTATTTT,CASSYELGTDTQYF,TRBV6-5,NA,TRBJ2-3,NA
TGCGCCAGCAGTGAGTCTAACTACCTTCCAAATACAGATACGCAGTATTTT,CASSESNYLPNTDTQYF,TRBV10-2,NA,TRBJ2-3,NA
TGTGCCATCAGTGAGTCTTTCGCGGGAGGCCTGACGGAGCAGTACTTC,CAISESFAGGLTEQYF,TRBV10-3,NA,TRBJ2-7,TRBD2
TGTGCCAGCAGCGGACAGACCGCTAACACTGAAGCTTTCTTT,CASSGQTANTEAFF,TRBV27,NA,TRBJ1-1,NA
TGTGCTAGTGGTTTGGTCAGCTACAATGAGCAGTTCTTC,CASGLVSYNEQFF,TRBV12-5,NA,TRBJ2-1,NA
TGTGCCAGTAGTATTGGTACGTTGGGGGCCCAGCCCCAGCATTTT,CASSIGTLGAQPQHF,TRBV19,NA,TRBJ1-5,NA
TGTGCCAGTAGTATAGTCTTTGTTGGGGTTCGGGACTACGAGCAGTACTTC,CASSIVFVGVRDYEQYF,TRBV19,NA,TRBJ2-7,NA
TGCGCCAGCAGTGTTCAGGGATTGACGGAGACCCAGTACTTC,CASSVQGLTETQYF,TRBV10-2,NA,TRBJ2-5,NA
TGTGCCAGCAGGGGGTCGAGTGAGCAGTTCTTC,CASRGSSEQFF,TRBV6-1,NA,TRBJ2-1,NA
TGTGCCAGCACCGAAAGTCTGATGAGCTCCTACAATGAGCAGTTCTTC,CASTESLMSSYNEQFF,TRBV2,once,TRBJ2-1,NA
TGTGCCATCAGTGACGAACCGGGACTAGCGGGAGATAATGACACCGGGGAGCTGTTTTTT,CAISDEPGLAGDNDTGELFF,TRBV10-3,NA,TRBJ2-2,TRBD2
TGTGCCAGCAGCTTAGGCACAGGGGGCGCGAGCTACAATGAGCAGTTCTTC,CASSLGTGGASYNEQFF,TRBV11-2,NA,TRBJ2-1,TRBD1
TGTGCCAGTAGTAGGGTAGTATCCTACAATGAGCAGTTCTTC,CASSRVVSYNEQFF,TRBV19,NA,TRBJ2-1,NA
TGTGCCAGCTCACCACCCGGGGTAGGGGCCTATACCTACGAGCAGTACTTC,CASSPPGVGAYTYEQYF,TRBV18,NA,TRBJ2-7,NA